A selection of T cell receptor beta chains follows, all from one sample in a study of breast tumors, draining lymph nodes, adjacent tissues. Via MiXCR, TCRdb re-called the multiplex PCR reads, giving one row per CDR3 protein. The table lists 200,000 or so distinct CDR3 sequences, approximately 33% of them singletons. The sample taken for sequencing was axillary lymph node tissue. Receptors were obtained from a female donor with breast cancer. Some clones in this sample may be carry-over from other donors' samples. CDR3s include the opening cysteine and the closing phenylalanine or tryptophan. The D gene is left open where the match is weak. Some rows mark clone size as missing; the rest say once, few, many or name a class of expanded clone.

V,D,size,J,DNA,CDR3
TRBV20-1,TRBD1,once,TRBJ1-6,TGCAGTGCTAGACAGGGGGCAGGGAATTCACCCCTCCACTTT,CSARQGAGNSPLHF
TRBV6-2/TRBV6-3,NA,few,TRBJ2-7,TGTGCCAGCAGTCACCCCCCGGCGTTTGAGCAGTACTTC,CASSHPPAFEQYF
TRBV2,NA,NA,TRBJ1-1,TGTGCCAGCAGTCCACAGGGACTGAGCACTGAAGCTTTCTTT,CASSPQGLSTEAFF
TRBV4-2,TRBD2,many,TRBJ2-5,TGTGCCAGCAGCCAAGAGGGGCGGGAGGAGGAGACCCAGTACTTC,CASSQEGREEETQYF
TRBV2,TRBD1,once,TRBJ2-3,TGTGCCAGCAGTGGAGACAGGGGCACAGATACGCAGTATTTT,CASSGDRGTDTQYF
TRBV9,NA,NA,TRBJ2-6,TGTGCCAGCAGCACCGGGATCTCTGGGGCCAACGTCCTGACTTTC,CASSTGISGANVLTF
TRBV3-1,TRBD1,few,TRBJ2-2,TGTGCCAGCAGCCCCCGGGGACAGGGGGCGGTCACCGGGGAGCTGTTTTTT,CASSPRGQGAVTGELFF
TRBV30,NA,many,TRBJ2-1,TGTGCCTGGAGTCTTCACGGCTCCGTCTCCTACAATGAGCAGTTCTTC,CAWSLHGSVSYNEQFF
TRBV7-2,TRBD2,NA,TRBJ2-5,TGTGCCAGCAGCTTAGTGGGGACTAATCAGCCCCAGTACTTC,CASSLVGTNQPQYF
TRBV2,TRBD2,NA,TRBJ2-3,TGTGCCAGCAGTGAAAGCCGCAGCGGGGTCTACAATGAGCAGTATTTT,CASSESRSGVYNEQYF
TRBV4-1,NA,many,TRBJ1-6,TGCGCCAGCAGCCAGGTTTATGGAGCCAATTCACCCCTCCACTTT,CASSQVYGANSPLHF
TRBV7-2,NA,many,TRBJ2-7,TGTGCCAGCAGCTTAGGGGGGTCACCCGCCGAGCAGTACTTC,CASSLGGSPAEQYF
TRBV2,TRBD2,once,TRBJ2-7,TGTGCCAGCAAGGGGACTAGCGGAACGAACACCGGGGAGCAGTACTTC,CASKGTSGTNTGEQYF
TRBV2,NA,many,TRBJ1-5,TGTGCCAGCAGTGAAGCTCTTGACAGCCATCAGCCCCAGCATTTT,CASSEALDSHQPQHF
TRBV29-1,NA,NA,TRBJ2-2,TGCAGCGTTGGCCTTTCGGTCAACACCGGGGAGCTGTTTTTT,CSVGLSVNTGELFF
TRBV2,NA,many,TRBJ1-4,TGTGCCAGCAGTCTGCGGTCAGCAACTAATGAAAAACTGTTTTTT,CASSLRSATNEKLFF
TRBV12-3/TRBV12-4,NA,many,TRBJ1-6,TGTGCCAGCAGTTTTTGGGTGGGGCAGGGAGGGCATTCACCCCTCCACTTT,CASSFWVGQGGHSPLHF
TRBV9,TRBD2,many,TRBJ2-2,TGTGCCAGCAGCGTACTAGCGGGAAGTGGCGGGGAGCTGTTTTTT,CASSVLAGSGGELFF
TRBV30,TRBD2,NA,TRBJ2-1,TGTGCCTGGACCGGACTAGCGGGGTACAATGAGCAGCTCTTC,CAWTGLAGYNEQLF
TRBV2,TRBD1,many,TRBJ2-5,TGTGCCAGCAGTGGGAGGGACAGGGGAGAAGAGACCCAGTACTTC,CASSGRDRGEETQYF
TRBV20-1,TRBD1,NA,TRBJ1-1,TGCAGTGCTAGAGATAGGCGGGCAGGGGGCCTGGACACTGAAGCTTTCTTT,CSARDRRAGGLDTEAFF
TRBV3-1,NA,NA,TRBJ2-5,TGTGCCAGCAGCCTGGACATGTTGGAGACCCAGTACTTC,CASSLDMLETQYF
TRBV6-5,NA,many,TRBJ1-2,TGTGCCACCAAAACTGGACAAGTCAACTATGGCTACACCTTC,CATKTGQVNYGYTF
TRBV4-1,TRBD1,many,TRBJ1-2,TGCGCCAGCAGCCAAGATCTATCCGGGACAGGGGGTCCCCTAGGCTACACCTTC,CASSQDLSGTGGPLGYTF
TRBV11-2,TRBD2,many,TRBJ2-7,TGTGCCAGCAGCCCTTGGGGGGTAGCGGGACGCAGGTACGAGCAGTACTTC,CASSPWGVAGRRYEQYF
TRBV2,TRBD1,NA,TRBJ1-6,TGTGCCAGCAGTCCGGACAGGGGGGAACCCCTCCACTTT,CASSPDRGEPLHF
TRBV29-1,NA,NA,TRBJ1-2,TGCAGCGTTTGGGGCGGTGGTTACACCTTC,CSVWGGGYTF
TRBV2,TRBD2,many,TRBJ2-7,TGTGCCAGCAGTGAACTCTGGGGAGGGGACGAGCAGTACTTC,CASSELWGGDEQYF
TRBV20-1,NA,once,TRBJ1-6,TGCAGTGCTAGAGATCGGAATTCACCCCTCCACTTT,CSARDRNSPLHF
TRBV6-6,NA,NA,TRBJ2-7,TGTGCCAGCTCGCGGGGTGTCTCCTACGAGCAGTACTTC,CASSRGVSYEQYF
TRBV14,NA,many,TRBJ2-7,TGTGCCAGCAGCCAAGATTCAGGGGTTCCCTACGAGCAGTACTTC,CASSQDSGVPYEQYF
TRBV12-3/TRBV12-4,NA,many,TRBJ2-3,TGTGCCAGCAGTCCCGCAGGGGTACAGGCAGATACGCAGTATTTT,CASSPAGVQADTQYF
TRBV7-9,NA,many,TRBJ2-3,TGTGCCAGCAGCTCGACAGCCACAGATACGCAGTATTTT,CASSSTATDTQYF
TRBV15,NA,once,TRBJ2-7,TGTGCCACCGGCAGAGATGAAGGGACGTACGAGCAGCACTTC,CATGRDEGTYEQHF
TRBV7-8,NA,NA,TRBJ1-1,TGTGCCAGCAGCTTAACGGGGCTATCGGGGGAAGCTTTCTTT,CASSLTGLSGEAFF
TRBV24-1,NA,many,TRBJ1-2,TGTGCCACCAGTGATTTGCGGGATAGGGGCTACACCTTC,CATSDLRDRGYTF
TRBV9,NA,many,TRBJ2-3,TGTGCCAGCAGCGTAGTAGGGGATACGCAGTATTTT,CASSVVGDTQYF
TRBV6-1,NA,many,TRBJ1-4,TGTGCCAGCAGTGTCCGGGACATTACACTACGGGAAAAACTGTTTTTT,CASSVRDITLREKLFF
TRBV6-6,TRBD1,many,TRBJ1-5,TGTGCCAGCAGTCACCCCAGGGGGGGTGGTGGCAATCAGCCCCAGCATTTT,CASSHPRGGGGNQPQHF
TRBV7-6,NA,NA,TRBJ2-7,TGTGCCAGCAGCCCACAGGGAGGCGTATACGAGCAGTACTTC,CASSPQGGVYEQYF
TRBV7-9,NA,many,TRBJ2-7,TGTGCCAGCAGCCCATCTATGTCCTACGAGCAGTACTTC,CASSPSMSYEQYF
TRBV20-1,NA,NA,TRBJ1-4,TGCAGTGCTCCCAAGGCAGGAGGCGTAAAACTGTTTTTT,CSAPKAGGVKLFF
TRBV20-1,TRBD1,NA,TRBJ1-1,TGCAGTGCTAGACCTGGGACAGGGGCTGATGAAGCTTTCTTT,CSARPGTGADEAFF
TRBV12-3/TRBV12-4,TRBD2,many,TRBJ2-3,TGTGCCAGCAGCTTGGTAGCGGGAGGCACAGATACGCAGTATTTT,CASSLVAGGTDTQYF
TRBV2,NA,many,TRBJ2-1,TGTGCCAGCAGCTCGGGGTTCAACAATGAGCAGTTCTTC,CASSSGFNNEQFF
TRBV3-1,TRBD1,NA,TRBJ2-4,TGTGCCAGCAGCCAAGAGAGGGGACAGAGTATAGCCAAAAACATTCAGTACTTC,CASSQERGQSIAKNIQYF
TRBV6-5,TRBD1,NA,TRBJ1-3,TGTGCCAGCAGTAGAGACAGGGGTTCAAACACCATATATTTT,CASSRDRGSNTIYF
TRBV7-9,NA,NA,TRBJ2-6,TGTGCCAGCAGCTTAGGGGGAAACGTCCTGACTTTC,CASSLGGNVLTF
TRBV7-2,NA,NA,TRBJ1-4,TGTGCCAGCAGCCCCTACAGGAGTCTAGGGGAAAAACTGTTTTTT,CASSPYRSLGEKLFF